The 7 T cell receptor beta chains given below trace back to one sample, sequenced in a study of regulatory T cells in long-lasting Graves disease. Investigators prepared the TCR beta libraries by applying iRepertoire HTBI primers and Arm-PCR of CDR3 regions. In TCRdb, the multiplex PCR reads were re-called with MiXCR into one record per CDR3 protein. The data contain around 450,000 distinct CDR3 sequences, 15% of them singletons. As for time point: newly diagnosed GD, antithyroid drugs for less than 3 months. The TCR library used RNA extracted from PBMCs. This sample also belongs to another study, concerning T cells in Graves' hyperthyroidism and ophthalmopathy.

The source was peripheral blood mononuclear cells (PBMCs), collected at new diagnosis, from a patient treated with antithyroid drugs. The receptor source for this set is a woman aged 40 to 55 with Graves disease.

In this sample, this clonotype turned up a few times. In DNA, the CDR3 is TGTGCCAGCAGCTTAGATATAGTGCTCCGGGACTATGGCTACACCTTC. Translation: CASSLDIVLRDYGYTF. This chain links TRBV7-2 with TRBJ1-2; D not resolved. The CDR3 is 16 amino acids. Trimming removed 1 base at V and 3 bases at J, with 15 bases between. Germline V gives CDR1 SGHTA, CDR2 FQGNSA.

This clonotype was detected once. The chain recombines TRBV7-9 with TRBJ2-7; 8 positions agree with TRBD2. The V segment lost 5 bases and the J segment 4 bases; nucleotides outside the gene matches: 13. Germline CDR1 and CDR2: SEHNR and FQNEAQ (reference sequence). This CDR3 spans 16 amino acids. The CDR3 reads CASSPVSSGTPYEQYF. CDR3 nucleotide sequence: TGTGCCAGCAGCCCGGTTAGTAGCGGGACCCCTTACGAGCAGTACTTC.

The CDR3 protein is CASSLFSGRNSPLHF. For the CDR3, the DNA is TGCGCCAGCAGCTTGTTCTCAGGGCGGAATTCACCCCTCCACTTT. V gene TRBV5-1 combines with J gene TRBJ1-6; a weak D match, TRBD1 (5 bases). V gave up 1 base and J gave up 7 bases, with 12 bases separating them. This CDR3 spans 15 amino acids. The germline V gene has CDR1 SGHRS and CDR2 YFSETQ.

This clonotype was found many times. The chain recombines TRBV12-3 or TRBV12-4 with TRBJ1-1; maybe TRBD1 (6 bases). There are 14 residues in the CDR3. Between the trimmed V and J ends, which lost 5 bases and 4 bases, there was a span of 14 bases. The CDR3 loop is CASSQDRLGTEAFF. As DNA, the CDR3 is TGTGCCAGCAGTCAAGACAGGCTAGGCACTGAAGCTTTCTTT.

Ten or more counts support this clonotype. The gene calls are TRBV30 and TRBJ2-7; tentatively, D is TRBD2 (7 bases). CDR1 is GTSNPN and CDR2 is SVGIG in the germline V gene (reference sequence). The CDR3 runs to 13 residues. V was pared by 0 bases and J by 6 bases, with 12 bases between. CDR3 nucleotide sequence: TGTGCCTGGAGTGTACTTAGGGGGGGCGAGCAGTACTTC. It is translated as CAWSVLRGGEQYF.

The rearrangement uses TRBV25-1 and TRBJ2-1, with D uncertain. Trimming took off 4 bases at V and 3 bases at J, with 10 bases between the two ends. The germline V gene encodes CDR1 MGHDK and CDR2 SYGVNS. The CDR3 has 14 amino acids. The DNA for the CDR3 is TGTGCCAGCAGTGTGTACAGCCGCTACAATGAGCAGTTCTTC. Translation gives CASSVYSRYNEQFF.

This clonotype has only a few counts. The J gene is TRBJ2-1, the V gene TRBV5-1; perhaps TRBD2 as D (5 bases). The germline V gene has CDR1 SGHRS and CDR2 YFSETQ. The CDR3 consists of 15 residues. Trimming left V 6 bases short and J 7 bases short, with 20 bases between. DNA of the CDR3: TGCGCCAGCACCGGACCGGGATACGATGTAAATGAGCAGTTCTTC. It translates to CASTGPGYDVNEQFF.